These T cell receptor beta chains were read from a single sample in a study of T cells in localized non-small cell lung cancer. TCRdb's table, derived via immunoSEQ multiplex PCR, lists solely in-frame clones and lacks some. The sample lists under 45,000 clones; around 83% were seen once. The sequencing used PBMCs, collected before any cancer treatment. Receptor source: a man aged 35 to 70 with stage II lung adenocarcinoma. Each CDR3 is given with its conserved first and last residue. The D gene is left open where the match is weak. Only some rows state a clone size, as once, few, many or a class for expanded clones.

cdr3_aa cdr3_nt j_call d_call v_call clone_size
CASKEASPLHF TGTGCCAGCAAGGAGGCTTCACCCCTCCACTTT TRBJ1-6 - TRBV6-5 once
CASSLEGLAGTDTQYF TGTGCCAGCAGCTTAGAGGGACTAGCAGGCACAGATACGCAGTATTTT TRBJ2-3 TRBD2 TRBV7-9 -
CASSLQGEWYEQYF TGTGCCAGCAGCCTACAGGGTGAATGGTACGAGCAGTACTTC TRBJ2-7 - TRBV11-2 -
CASSTQGDDEQFF TGTGCCAGCAGTACACAGGGGGACGATGAGCAGTTCTTC TRBJ2-1 TRBD1 TRBV2 -
CASSYTIPRQGSEQFF TGTGCCAGCAGTTACACGATTCCAAGACAGGGCAGTGAGCAGTTCTTC TRBJ2-1 TRBD1 TRBV6-5 once
CASSFVGGDNEQFF TGTGCCAGCAGCTTTGTGGGAGGGGACAATGAGCAGTTCTTC TRBJ2-1 TRBD2 TRBV11-2 -
CASSLQGFDSPLHF TGTGCCAGCAGTCTGCAGGGATTCGATTCACCCCTCCACTTT TRBJ1-6 - TRBV27 -
CASSVMGTANNSPLHF TGTGCCAGCAGTGTAATGGGGACAGCTAATAATTCACCCCTCCACTTT TRBJ1-6 TRBD1 TRBV2 once
CASSQGGSGNTIYF TGTGCCAGTAGCCAGGGGGGCTCTGGAAACACCATATATTTT TRBJ1-3 TRBD1 TRBV19 -
CASSLSSGWNTGELFF TGTGCCAGCAGTTTATCTAGCGGGTGGAACACCGGGGAGCTGTTTTTT TRBJ2-2 TRBD2 TRBV28 -
CASSETRRDTEAFF TGTGCCAGCAGTGAAACCCGACGGGACACTGAAGCTTTCTTT TRBJ1-1 - TRBV6-1 -
CASSVTPNTEAFF TGTGCCAGCAGCGTCACACCTAACACTGAAGCTTTCTTT TRBJ1-1 - TRBV7-3 -
CASSRTSNTGELFF TGTGCCAGCAGCAGGACATCGAACACCGGGGAGCTGTTTTTT TRBJ2-2 - TRBV7-3 -
CASSLLRNEQFF TGTGCCAGCAGCTTGCTTAGGAATGAGCAGTTCTTC TRBJ2-1 - TRBV7-2 -
CASSLSGGSGNTIYF TGCGCCAGCAGCTTGAGCGGGGGGTCTGGAAACACCATATATTTT TRBJ1-3 - TRBV5-1 -
CASTPEGYTNYGYTF TGTGCCAGCACCCCAGAAGGGTATACTAACTATGGCTACACCTTC TRBJ1-2 - TRBV9 -
CASSPISRRGEQYF TGTGCCAGCAGCCCCATCTCCCGACGAGGGGAGCAGTACTTC TRBJ2-7 - TRBV11-2 -
CAISERVGNTEAFF TGTGCCATCAGTGAGCGGGTGGGGAACACTGAAGCTTTCTTT TRBJ1-1 - TRBV10-3 -
CASSLPIPEQPQHF TGTGCCAGCAGTTTACCTATCCCGGAACAGCCCCAGCATTTT TRBJ1-5 - TRBV28 -
CASSPDVRSGNTIYF TGTGCCAGTAGCCCGGACGTCCGCTCTGGAAACACCATATATTTT TRBJ1-3 - TRBV19 few
CASSSSSYEQYF TGTGCCAGCAGCTCCTCCTCCTACGAGCAGTACTTC TRBJ2-7 - TRBV5-4 -
CASRSGGNTEAFF TGTGCCAGCAGGAGTGGGGGGAACACTGAAGCTTTCTTT TRBJ1-1 - TRBV6-6 once
CASSVWDGYTF TGTGCCAGCAGTGTATGGGACGGCTACACCTTC TRBJ1-2 - TRBV6-5 -
CASSPQDRGNRAEANVLTF TGTGCCAGCTCACCACAGGATCGAGGGAATAGGGCTGAGGCCAACGTCCTGACTTTC TRBJ2-6 - TRBV18 -
CASKPGQGVHEQYF TGTGCCAGTAAACCGGGACAGGGTGTTCACGAGCAGTACTTC TRBJ2-7 TRBD1 TRBV19 -
CASSLTDQETQYF TGTGCCAGCAGCTTAACTGACCAAGAGACCCAGTACTTC TRBJ2-5 - TRBV7-3 -